This entry features one T cell receptor (beta chain) sequence. What this receptor recognizes is not known. It has no much larger one-base neighbor in the sample; base qualities were not kept. The immunoSEQ Assay, a bias-controlled multiplex PCR, was used to amplify TCRbeta CDR3 regions from genomic DNA. Turning to the authors' computational methods: The number of nucleated cells in each sample was estimated from the amplification of reference gene primers within the assay. Sequence reads were collapsed and filtered to measure the absolute abundance of every unique TCRbeta CDR3 rearrangement. Productive Simpson clonality was computed per sample as the square root of Simpson's diversity index over productive rearrangements. TCRdb took over this immuneACCESS table, retaining in-frame rearrangements with V and J assigned. Such tables are incomplete; in checked studies, under half of the missing clones stem from an unresolved V gene, and the remainder is unexplained. V, J and clone size reflect that table, while D and trimming were determined from the DNA. This sample lists over 85,000 clones; roughly 84% were detected once. Clones ranked in the top ten supply approximately 3% of the sample.

The sample belongs to a study of blood T cell repertoires in COVID-19 (dated by TCRdb to about 2020). Background on the whole study: The collaborator samples originated in the United States, Italy and Spain and spanned the acute and convalescent phases of COVID-19. A de-identified subject ID, COVID-19 status, age in years and sex were almost always included in the sample metadata. The repertoires were made available in a free public database intended to serve as a resource for research on the immune response to SARS-CoV-2. Deeply sampled blood TCRbeta repertoires from subjects exposed to, actively infected with, or recovered from COVID-19 were included in the dataset. The samples were drawn from the first 160 participants of the ongoing ImmuneRACE study and from 1,254 subjects provided by 6 global collaborators. The material from the prospective study consisted of cDNA or gDNA derived from T cells, B-cell-depleted T cells, or PBMCs. HLA class I and class II types, where available, came from metadata supplied by the sample provider rather than from assay-based typing. Results and caveats for the whole study, not just this receptor: How much clinical and demographic metadata was included differed by source and by participant, and the metadata was provided uncurated.

In Seattle, one collaborating source enrolled patients while the infection was active and tracked those patients longitudinally over the course of disease. Each collaborating institution followed its own protocols to collect whole blood in K2EDTA tubes. For TCRbeta analysis, collaborators shipped samples in one of three forms: frozen whole blood, isolated PBMCs, or DNA extracted from either of those sample types. The receptor was isolated from an elderly woman with COVID-19, enrolled during active disease. The sequenced sample was peripheral blood.

The sequenced DNA is TGTGCCAGCAGTTACGGGGCAGCTAATTCACCCCTCCACTTT. It specifies CASSYGAANSPLHF. The chain was built from TRBV6-5 and TRBJ1-6; a tentative D match to TRBD1 spans 5 bases. The trim is 2 bases for V and 6 bases for J, with a gap of 8 bases between the germline ends. From the cysteine up to the phenylalanine, the CDR3 has a length of 14 residues. The entry retains the CDR3 DNA only, 42 bases that are in frame from base 1. The germline V gene encodes CDR1 MNHEY and CDR2 SVGAGI.